The source of this TCR beta chain is a study of blood T cell repertoires in COVID-19. Overall study context: The United States, Italy and Spain provided the acute and convalescent COVID-19 samples. The analysed material was cDNA or gDNA that came from T cells, B-cell-depleted T cells, or PBMCs.

Original processing methods: Using reference gene primer amplification, nucleated cell counts were estimated. The protocol was immunoSEQ multiplex PCR, while the TCRdb copy is restricted to in-frame clones and leaves out a portion. That table gives V, J and clone size, and the DNA gave D and trimming. Counted here are 300,000 or so clones, around 89% occurring once; the ten biggest clones make up 3.5% to 4.5%. Between the trimmed V and J ends, which lost 1 base and 4 bases, there was a span of 12 bases. Germline loops: CDR1 SGHAT, CDR2 FQNNGV. This CDR3 spans 15 amino acids. This rearrangement joins TRBV11-2 to TRBJ2-3, with D perhaps TRBD1 (5 bases). The TCR sequence derives from a woman aged 40 to 55 with acute or convalescent COVID-19. Source material: peripheral blood. The CDR3 here is CASSLGPGYSDTQYF. CDR3 sequence (DNA): TGTGCCAGCAGCTTAGGCCCAGGGTATTCAGATACGCAGTATTTT.